The entry below describes one T cell receptor (beta chain). Its antigen has not been determined. The record has no base qualities; no much larger clone is one base away. According to the germline V gene, CDR1 reads MNHNS and CDR2 reads SASEGT. Cut back by 6 bases and 0 bases, the V and J ends lie 6 bases apart. The CDR3 runs 14 amino acids, cysteine and phenylalanine included. Only the CDR3 region is kept as DNA, spanning 42 bases read in frame from base 1. This sample was taken from a study of human T cells and chemical hapten exposure (dated by TCRdb to the early 2020s). As for the study more broadly: Libraries were pooled for sequencing, and per-sample TCR yields varied mainly because of small differences in library volumes within the pool. Peripheral blood TCR repertoire changes were tracked in vivo in alopecia patients during primary and secondary sensitization to the hapten diphenylcyclopropenone (DPC). For every blood RNA sample, sequencing covered both the TCR alpha and TCR beta chains.

What the authors observed across the whole study: After repeated subsampling, the strength of the expansion versus patch-test correlation and the threshold at which it became significant changed. DPC sensitization did not change the number of TCRs with a frequency above 1 in 1000, and there was no evidence of changes in global repertoire structure.

The time point label, read with the paper, signifies: healthy volunteer bleed at 6 weeks. Unfractionated whole blood was collected in Tempus Blood RNA tubes, and total RNA was extracted from that blood. As TCR sequencing controls, several healthy volunteers were used, with blood taken at day 0, 2 weeks and 6 weeks. Library construction relied on RACE. Sequencing was performed on a NextSeq 500. During library preparation, unique molecular identifiers were attached to individual cDNA molecules so that TCRs could be counted in a quantitative, reproducible way. From the authors' description of their analysis: A median of about 87,000 TCRs per sample was observed, with a range of about 23,224 to 690,600. The Decombinator software suite was used to annotate the V, J and CDR3 of the TCR reads. To make PS versus PT1 abundance plots, every sample was subsampled to the same number of TCRs (28,000). Expanded TCRs were defined as absent before sensitization and observed at least eight times at the 2-week time point. TCRdb ran its own pipeline on the public reads, namely fastp trimming at Q25 and MiXCR clone calling, and kept in-frame beta chains. Each record represents a unique CDR3 protein, reported with the most common genes and DNA among its rows. TCRdb, not the authors, supplied the V and J calls. Here the sample has about 34,000 distinct CDR3 sequences; about 5.5% occur a single time. In total, the top ten clones hold about 13% of the sample.

The sequenced material came from whole blood. The clonotype originates from a human donor in good health. Some clones in this sample may be carry-over from other donors' samples. Recombination linked TRBV6-1 to TRBJ2-6; the D region possibly corresponds to TRBD1 (5 bases align). The encoded CDR3 is CASRDISGANVLTF. The nucleotides are TGTGCCAGCAGGGACATCTCTGGGGCCAACGTCCTGACTTTC.